The 8 T cell receptor beta chains listed next were all sequenced from one sample in a study of blood T cell repertoires in COVID-19. Clones were read by immunoSEQ multiplex PCR, and TCRdb kept only the in-frame ones, dropping some. The sample consists of 150,000 to 200,000 clones, around 84% of them appearing once. What was sequenced was peripheral blood. These receptors were obtained from a middle-aged man with active or convalescent COVID-19.

J is TRBJ1-2 and V is TRBV28; D is uncertain. Deletions cut 4 bases from V and 8 bases from J, with 17 bases between. CDR1 and CDR2 (germline): MDHEN, SYDVKM. The CDR3 spans 14 residues. The chain's CDR3 is CASSSRGAGDGYTF. The DNA for the CDR3 is TGTGCCAGCAGTTCGCGAGGTGCTGGCGACGGCTACACCTTC.

This chain links TRBV20-1 with TRBJ2-3, with a tentative D call TRBD2 (5 bases). Germline V gene sequence: CDR1 DFQATT, CDR2 SNEGSKA (reference sequence). V was clipped by 3 bases and J by 7 bases, with 23 bases between them. This CDR3 contains 16 residues. This chain's CDR3 is CSASWRAGPGVNTQYF. DNA of the CDR3: TGCAGTGCTAGTTGGCGGGCGGGCCCCGGCGTTAATACGCAGTATTTT.

The genes are TRBV29-1 and TRBJ1-1; 7 bases map to TRBD1. Trimming removed 7 bases from V and 0 bases from J; junction bases left unmatched: 20. The germline V gene has CDR1 SQVTM and CDR2 ANQGSEA. The CDR3 length is 18 residues. The CDR3 DNA reads as TGCAGCGGAGCCCACTCTATCGGGACAGCAAGGATGAACACTGAAGCTTTCTTT. This codes for CSGAHSIGTARMNTEAFF.

The chain combines TRBV18 with TRBJ1-1; 9 bases fit TRBD1. CDR1 is KGHSH and CDR2 is LQKENI in the germline V gene. The V and J ends lost 1 base and 5 bases, in that order; junction bases with no gene match: 5. The CDR3 has 15 amino acids. The CDR3 DNA follows: TGTGCCAGCTCACCACGCCGGGACAGGGCGACTGAAGCTTTCTTT. Translating gives CASSPRRDRATEAFF.

V usage is TRBV7-2 and J usage is TRBJ1-3; D not resolved. Germline V CDR1 and CDR2: SGHTA, FQGNSA. This CDR3 region has 14 residues. The ends were cut back, 0 bases at V and 4 bases at J, with 7 bases in the middle. CDR3 DNA sequence: TGTGCCAGCAGCTTAGCCGGGTTCGGAAACACCATATATTTT. It encodes CASSLAGFGNTIYF. Full variable domain (remainder filled in from reference TRBV7-2 and TRBJ1-3): GAGVSQSPSNKVTEKGKDVELRCDPISGHTALYWYRQSLGQGLEFLIYFQGNSAPDKSGLPSDRFSAERTGGSVSTLTIQRTQQEDSAVYLCASSLAGFGNTIYFGEGSWLTVV.

This clone was counted a single time. The chain is built from TRBV30 and TRBJ2-7; 8 bases align to TRBD1. J lost 3 bases, V lost 5 bases, and 9 bases had no gene match. CDR1 and CDR2 from the germline V gene are GTSNPN and SVGIG (reference sequence). This CDR3 region has 14 residues. CDR3 bases: TGTGCCTGGGTCCCGACAGGGGAATACTACGAGCAGTACTTC. This translates into CAWVPTGEYYEQYF.

CDR3 nucleotides: TGTGCCAGCAGCTTCGTGCGGGGGGCGGGCCAAGAGACCCAGTACTTC. Its protein is CASSFVRGAGQETQYF. V and J are TRBV7-2 and TRBJ2-5, with TRBD2 identical over 8 bases. The germline gives CDR1 SGHTA, CDR2 FQGNSA. The CDR3 contains 16 residues. Trimming cost V 3 bases and J 1 base; bases outside gene matches: 7.

In DNA, the CDR3 is TGTGCCAGCAGTCCCTCAGGGGGCGGCACTGAAGCTTTCTTT. Translated: CASSPSGGGTEAFF. The gene calls are TRBV28 and TRBJ1-1, with 8 bases lining up with TRBD1. In germline, CDR1 is MDHEN, CDR2 SYDVKM. This CDR3 is 14 amino acids long. V was pared by 5 bases and J by 4 bases, with 6 bases of the junction left unmatched. Full variable domain (missing parts from reference TRBV28 and TRBJ1-1): DVKVTQSSRYLVKRTGEKVFLECVQDMDHENMFWYRQDPGLGLRLIYFSYDVKMKEKGDIPEGYSVSREKKERFSLILESASTNQTSMYLCASSPSGGGTEAFFGQGTRLTVV.